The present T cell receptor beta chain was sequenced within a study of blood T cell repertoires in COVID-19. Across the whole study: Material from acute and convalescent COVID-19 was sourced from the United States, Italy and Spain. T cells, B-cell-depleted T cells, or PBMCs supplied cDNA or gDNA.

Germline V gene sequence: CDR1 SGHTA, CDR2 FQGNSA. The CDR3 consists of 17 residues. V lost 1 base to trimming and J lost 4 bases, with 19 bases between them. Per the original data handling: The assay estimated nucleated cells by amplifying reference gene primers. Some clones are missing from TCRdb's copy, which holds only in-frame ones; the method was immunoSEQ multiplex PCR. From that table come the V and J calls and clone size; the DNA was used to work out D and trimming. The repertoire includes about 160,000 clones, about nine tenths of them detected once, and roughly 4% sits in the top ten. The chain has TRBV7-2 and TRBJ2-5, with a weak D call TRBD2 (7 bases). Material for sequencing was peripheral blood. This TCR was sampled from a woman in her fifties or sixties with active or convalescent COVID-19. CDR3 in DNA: TGTGCCAGCAGCTTAGGGGGGGCCCGGGGAGGGTTAGAGACCCAGTACTTC. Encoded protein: CASSLGGARGGLETQYF.